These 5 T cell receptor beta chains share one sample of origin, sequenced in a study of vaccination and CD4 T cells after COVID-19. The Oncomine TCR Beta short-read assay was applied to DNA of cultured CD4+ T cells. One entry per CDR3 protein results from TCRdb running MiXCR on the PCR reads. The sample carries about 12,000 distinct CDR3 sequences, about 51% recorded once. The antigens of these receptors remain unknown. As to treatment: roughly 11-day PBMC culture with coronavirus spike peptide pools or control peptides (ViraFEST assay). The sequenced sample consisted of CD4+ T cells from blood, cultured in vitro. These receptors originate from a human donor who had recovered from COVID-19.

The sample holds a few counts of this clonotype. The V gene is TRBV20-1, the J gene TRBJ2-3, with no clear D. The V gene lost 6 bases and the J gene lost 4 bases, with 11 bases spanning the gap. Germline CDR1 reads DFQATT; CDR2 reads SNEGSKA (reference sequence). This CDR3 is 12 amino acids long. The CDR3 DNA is TGCAGTGCCCCCCCGCCCGCAGATACGCAGTATTTT. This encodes CSAPPPADTQYF.

CDR3 sequence reads: CASTPLTGVTDTQYF. DNA of the CDR3: TGTGCCAGCACTCCCCTGACAGGGGTCACAGATACGCAGTATTTT. The V gene is TRBV27, the J gene TRBJ2-3; 8 bases are shared with TRBD1. The CDR3 has 15 residues. Germline-derived CDR1 and CDR2 are MNHEY and SMNVEV (reference sequence). Trimming removed 7 bases from V and 2 bases from J; junction bases left unmatched: 8.

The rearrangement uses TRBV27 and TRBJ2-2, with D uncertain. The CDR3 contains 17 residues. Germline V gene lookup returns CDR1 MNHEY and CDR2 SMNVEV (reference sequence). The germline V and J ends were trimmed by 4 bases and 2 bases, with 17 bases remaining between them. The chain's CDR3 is CASSSYPTWGNTGELFF. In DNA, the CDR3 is TGTGCCAGCAGTTCGTACCCAACTTGGGGAAACACCGGGGAGCTGTTTTTT.

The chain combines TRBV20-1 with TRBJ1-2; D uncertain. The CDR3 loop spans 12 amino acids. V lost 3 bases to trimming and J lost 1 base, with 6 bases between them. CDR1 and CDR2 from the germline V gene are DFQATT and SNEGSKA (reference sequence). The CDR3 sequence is CSARNFNYGYTF. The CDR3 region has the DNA TGCAGTGCTAGGAACTTTAACTATGGCTACACCTTC.

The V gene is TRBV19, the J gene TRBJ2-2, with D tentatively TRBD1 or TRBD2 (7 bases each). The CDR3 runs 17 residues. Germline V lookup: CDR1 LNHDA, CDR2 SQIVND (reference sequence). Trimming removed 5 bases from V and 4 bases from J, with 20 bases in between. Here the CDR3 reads CASSQLRGGARTGELFF. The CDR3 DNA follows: TGTGCCAGTAGTCAACTCAGGGGGGGCGCGCGCACCGGGGAGCTGTTTTTT.